The source of this T cell receptor (beta chain) is a study of T-cell memory formation after mild COVID-19. Looking at the study overall: The two donors had largely donor-specific TCR clusters.

The CDR3 consists of 13 residues. Germline CDR1 is DFQATT and CDR2 is SNEGSKA (reference sequence). V was clipped by 6 bases and J by 0 bases, with 10 bases between them. Each CDR3 protein gets one entry after TCRdb re-called the 5' RACE reads with MiXCR. This repertoire shows 180,000 or so distinct CDR3 sequences, 11% found once; its top ten account for approximately 3.8%. The TCR sequence derives from a man between 18 and 29 years old who had mild COVID-19 (a few samples of this study predate the infection). Cell type and time point are not known. J is TRBJ2-3 and V is TRBV20-1; D remains unclear. Sequencing was done on a sample of PBMCs or a T cell subset sorted from them (not recorded which). This CDR3 reads CSALGASTDTQYF. CDR3 sequence (DNA): TGCAGTGCCCTAGGCGCTAGCACAGATACGCAGTATTTT.